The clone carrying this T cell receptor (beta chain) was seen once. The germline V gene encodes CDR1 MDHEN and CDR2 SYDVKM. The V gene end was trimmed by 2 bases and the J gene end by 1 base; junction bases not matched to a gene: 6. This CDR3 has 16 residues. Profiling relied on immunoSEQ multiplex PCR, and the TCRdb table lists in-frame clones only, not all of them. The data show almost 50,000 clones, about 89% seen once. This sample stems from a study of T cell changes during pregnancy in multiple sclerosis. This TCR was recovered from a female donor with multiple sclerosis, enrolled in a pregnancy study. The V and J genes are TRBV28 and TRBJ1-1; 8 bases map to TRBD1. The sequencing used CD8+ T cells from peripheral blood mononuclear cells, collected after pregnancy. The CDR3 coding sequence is TGTGCCAGCAGTTTACACCCGGGGACAGGGAACACTGAAGCTTTCTTT. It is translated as CASSLHPGTGNTEAFF.